The next 20 T cell receptor beta chains were all read from a single sample in a study of cytomegalovirus exposure and HLA in healthy donors. PCR amplification relied on 60 Vbeta primers (plus 13 Jbeta primers). TCRdb keeps only in-frame clones here, not all; method: immunoSEQ multiplex PCR. The sample includes approximately 40,000 clones. Sequencing input: PBMCs. Receptor source: a human donor in good health.

Comment on this clone: The junction and the germline gene differ at one end; a read error may be behind it. The chain uses TRBV10-3 and TRBJ1-1; 10 positions match TRBD1. CDR1 and CDR2 (germline): ENHRY, SYGVKD. This CDR3 comprises 13 residues. The CDR3: CTIRTGGDTEAFF. In DNA form, the CDR3 reads TGTACCATCAGGACAGGGGGGGACACTGAAGCTTTCTTT.

The chain couples TRBV7-3 to TRBJ1-1; no firm D call. This CDR3 spans 14 amino acids. CDR1 and CDR2 from the germline V gene are SGHTA and FQGTGA. Trimming removed 2 bases from V and 1 base from J, with 8 bases in between. CDR3 protein: CASSLLGSNTEAFF. The DNA for the CDR3 is TGTGCCAGCAGCTTACTGGGCTCGAACACTGAAGCTTTCTTT. Together with reference TRBV7-3 and TRBJ1-1, the CDR3 gives the full variable domain: GAGVSQTPSNKVTEKGKYVELRCDPISGHTALYWYRQSLGQGPEFLIYFQGTGAADDSGLPNDRFFAVRPEGSVSTLKIQRTERGDSAVYLCASSLLGSNTEAFFGQGTRLTVV.

This chain connects TRBV30 to TRBJ2-1; 9 bases align to TRBD2. J was trimmed by 5 bases and V by 0 bases; bases with no gene match: 5. Germline CDR1 reads GTSNPN; CDR2 reads SVGIG (reference sequence). The CDR3 runs to 15 residues. CDR3: CAWSVQRGVDNEQFF. CDR3 in DNA: TGTGCCTGGAGTGTACAGCGGGGGGTTGACAATGAGCAGTTCTTC.

The rearrangement uses TRBV5-6 and TRBJ1-5; 9 bases are a match to TRBD1. V lost 4 bases and J lost 6; bases outside the gene matches: 8. CDR1 and CDR2 from the germline V gene are SGHDT and YYEEEE. CDR3 length: 15 amino acids. This CDR3 is CASSRGTGWGQPQHF. The CDR3 nucleotides are TGTGCCAGCAGCCGAGGGACAGGGTGGGGTCAGCCCCAGCATTTT.

The genes are TRBV2 and TRBJ2-1; maybe TRBD1 (6 bases). The CDR3 spans 14 residues. The germline V gene has CDR1 SNHLY and CDR2 FYNNEI. V was pared by 7 bases and J by 5 bases, with 15 bases between. In DNA form, the CDR3 reads TGTGCCAGCACCCCGACAGGTAATCACAATGAGCAGTTCTTC. This sequence encodes CASTPTGNHNEQFF.

V gene TRBV5-1 combines with J gene TRBJ1-1, with D possibly being TRBD1 (6 bases). This CDR3 has 14 residues. V was trimmed by 4 bases and J by 5 bases, leaving 15 bases between them. Germline CDR1 SGHRS, CDR2 YFSETQ. CDR3 bases: TGCGCCAGCAGCAGGGGGGGTGTCCTAACTGAAGCTTTCTTT. Amino acid sequence: CASSRGGVLTEAFF. Full variable domain (missing parts from reference TRBV5-1 and TRBJ1-1): KAGVTQTPRYLIKTRGQQVTLSCSPISGHRSVSWYQQTPGQGLQFLFEYFSETQRNKGNFPGRFSGRQFSNSRSEMNVSTLELGDSALYLCASSRGGVLTEAFFGQGTRLTVV.

The V and J genes are TRBV28 and TRBJ1-2; no definite D call. The germline gives CDR1 MDHEN, CDR2 SYDVKM. There are 14 residues in the CDR3. V gave up 6 bases and J gave up 9 bases, with 20 bases separating them. CDR3 in amino acids: CASSADPLDFRYTF. CDR3 DNA: TGTGCCAGCAGCGCCGACCCCCTAGATTTTCGCTACACCTTC.

This rearrangement joins TRBV19 to TRBJ2-7; TRBD1 is a possible D gene (5 bases). The germline CDR1 and CDR2 sequences are LNHDA and SQIVND (reference sequence). The CDR3 runs to 13 residues. V was cut by 4 bases and J by 0 bases, with 7 bases left in between. CDR3 region: CASSKDSSYEQYF. For the CDR3, the DNA is TGTGCCAGTAGTAAAGACAGCTCCTACGAGCAGTACTTC.

V usage is TRBV5-4 and J usage is TRBJ2-1; perhaps TRBD1 as D (6 bases). The CDR3 loop spans 12 amino acids. CDR1 and CDR2 (germline): SGHNT, YYREEE (reference sequence). V was trimmed by 5 bases and J by 7 bases, leaving 10 bases between them. CDR3 sequence: CASRQQGNEQFF. The CDR3 region has the DNA TGTGCCAGCAGACAGCAGGGGAATGAGCAGTTCTTC.

This chain joins TRBV7-8 and TRBJ2-4; TRBD2 matches 7 bases. V shed 0 bases and J 9 bases; nucleotides not matched to a gene: 2. Germline V gene sequence: CDR1 SGHVS, CDR2 FQNEAQ. The CDR3 totals 13 residues. The DNA for the CDR3 is TGTGCCAGCAGCTTAGCAGGGGAGGGCATTCAGTACTTC. Its protein is CASSLAGEGIQYF. The full variable domain, rest sourced from reference TRBV7-8 and TRBJ2-4, is GAGVSQSPRYKVAKRGQDVALRCDPISGHVSLFWYQQALGQGPEFLTYFQNEAQLDKSGLPSDRFFAERPEGSVSTLKIQRTQQEDSAVYLCASSLAGEGIQYFGAGTRLSVL.

CDR3 amino acids: CASSIDGGDYGYTF. CDR3 nucleotide sequence: TGTGCCAGTAGTATAGACGGGGGAGACTATGGCTACACCTTC. This chain links TRBV19 with TRBJ1-2, with D possibly matching TRBD1 (5 bases). The CDR3 runs to 14 residues. V was clipped by 0 bases and J by 3 bases, with 8 bases between them. Germline V CDR1 and CDR2: LNHDA, SQIVND (reference sequence).

This chain connects TRBV5-4 to TRBJ1-2; 7 nucleotides match TRBD1. The CDR3 loop spans 16 amino acids. Per germline, CDR1 SGHNT and CDR2 YYREEE (reference sequence). V lost 4 bases and J lost 4; bases outside the gene matches: 13. The DNA of the CDR3 is TGTGCCAGCAGCGCGCCGGGGCAGGGGGGCGTCTATGGCTACACCTTC. This encodes CASSAPGQGGVYGYTF.

CDR3 amino acids: CASRFKGTGVPGYTF. For the CDR3, the DNA is TGTGCCAGTAGGTTTAAGGGGACAGGGGTGCCTGGCTACACCTTC. This chain connects TRBV19 to TRBJ1-2; 10 bases map to TRBD1. The germline CDR1 and CDR2 sequences are LNHDA and SQIVND (reference sequence). The CDR3 totals 15 residues. The trim removed 6 bases at V and 7 bases at J, leaving 11 bases unmatched.

This rearrangement joins TRBV16 to TRBJ1-1; a weak D match, TRBD1 (5 bases). This CDR3 region has 14 residues. Germline assignment: CDR1 KGHSY and CDR2 FQNENV. Trimming shortened V by 0 bases and J by 4 bases, and 9 bases separated the two germline ends. CDR3 region: CASSQSGGSTEAFF. The CDR3 nucleotides are TGTGCCAGCAGCCAATCGGGGGGGAGCACTGAAGCTTTCTTT.

The chain joins TRBV27 to TRBJ2-1, with a tentative D call TRBD1 (5 bases). Germline V gene data show CDR1 as MNHEY and CDR2 as SMNVEV (reference sequence). V was shortened by 5 bases and J by 6 bases, with 14 bases between the two germline ends. This CDR3 comprises 14 residues. The chain's CDR3 is CASSTIGRGNEQFF. CDR3 DNA sequence: TGTGCCAGCAGTACCATTGGTAGGGGCAATGAGCAGTTCTTC.

Comments on this clone: One end of the junction fails to match germline, which may point to a read error. The chain couples TRBV25-1 to TRBJ2-3; weak D call: TRBD1 (6 bases). Germline CDR1 MGHDK, CDR2 SYGVNS. This CDR3 has 13 amino acids. The CDR3 coding sequence is TGTGCCAGCTCGGACAGCAACACAGATAAGCAGTATTTT. It encodes CASSDSNTDKQYF.

The rearrangement uses TRBV19 and TRBJ1-1; no clear D gene. The CDR3 has 12 residues. The germline gives CDR1 LNHDA, CDR2 SQIVND (reference sequence). The V end lost 5 bases, the J end lost 5 bases, and 9 bases lay between the germline ends. This CDR3 is CASSSRGTEAFF. The CDR3 DNA is TGTGCCAGTAGTTCCCGGGGAACTGAAGCTTTCTTT.

This rearrangement joins TRBV30 to TRBJ1-2, with D possibly being TRBD1 (5 bases). Germline assignment: CDR1 GTSNPN and CDR2 SVGIG (reference sequence). CDR3 length: 14 residues. V dropped 5 bases and J dropped 7 bases, with 20 bases sitting between them. In DNA, the CDR3 is TGTGCCTGGGCCCTCTTTGGGGGGTCGGTTGGCTACACCTTC. This codes for CAWALFGGSVGYTF. Based on the CDR3 plus reference TRBV30 and TRBJ1-2, the full variable domain is SQTIHQWPATLVQPVGSPLSLECTVEGTSNPNLYWYRQAAGRGLQLLFYSVGIGQISSEVPQNLSASRPQDRQFILSSKKLLLSDSGFYLCAWALFGGSVGYTFGSGTRLTVV.

V is TRBV6-5 and J is TRBJ2-7; a weak D match, TRBD1 (6 bases). V lost 5 bases to trimming and J lost 4 bases, with 9 bases between them. The germline CDR1 and CDR2 sequences are MNHEY and SVGAGI. The CDR3 has 12 residues. The CDR3 loop is CASSPTGYEQYF. In DNA, the CDR3 is TGTGCCAGCAGTCCCACAGGGTACGAGCAGTACTTC.

The chain links TRBV4-1 to TRBJ1-5; 8 nucleotides agree with TRBD1. After removal of 4 bases from V and 3 bases from J, the junction contained 5 bases not matched to a gene. The CDR3 consists of 15 residues. The germline V gene has CDR1 MGHRA and CDR2 YSYEKL. CDR3 in amino acids: CASSPDRALNQPQHF. The CDR3 nucleotides read TGCGCCAGCAGCCCGGACAGGGCGCTCAATCAGCCCCAGCATTTT.